Shown below are 27 T cell receptor beta chains from a single sample sequenced in a study of STAT3 mutations in large granular lymphocyte leukemia. Study-level points and caveats: Every T-cell large granular lymphocyte leukemia patient had at least one immunodominant TCR beta clonotype.

Profiled with immunoSEQ multiplex PCR; TCRdb holds only in-frame clones, not every one. The sample lists about 34,000 clones; 86% were seen once. Their cognate antigens are unknown. The sample consisted of peripheral blood mononuclear cells. Source of these receptors: a man in his sixties with T-cell large granular lymphocyte leukemia. Some clones in this sample may be carry-over from other donors' samples.

V gene TRBV7-2 combines with J gene TRBJ2-5, with D possibly being TRBD1 (6 bases). The length of the CDR3 is 13 residues. Germline CDR1 is SGHTA and CDR2 is FQGNSA. The V gene lost 3 bases and the J gene lost 5 bases, with 10 bases spanning the gap. The CDR3 sequence is CASSFQGWETQYF. CDR3 nucleotide sequence: TGTGCCAGCAGCTTTCAGGGGTGGGAGACCCAGTACTTC.

The chain uses TRBV6-5 and TRBJ2-5, with D tentatively TRBD1 (5 bases). Deletions cut 5 bases from V and 1 base from J, with 11 bases between. The CDR3 contains 14 residues. The germline V gene has CDR1 MNHEY and CDR2 SVGAGI. CDR3 nucleotide sequence: TGTGCCAGCAGTCTACGCAGGGTCCAAGAGACCCAGTACTTC. Translating it yields CASSLRRVQETQYF.

V gene TRBV5-1 combines with J gene TRBJ2-7, with TRBD2 matching 9 bases. CDR3 length: 17 amino acids. The V gene end was trimmed by 4 bases and the J gene end by 2 bases; junction bases not matched to a gene: 13. Germline V gives CDR1 SGHRS, CDR2 YFSETQ. Here the CDR3 reads CASSPQTSSGSPYEQYF. The CDR3 DNA reads TGCGCCAGCAGCCCCCAGACTAGTAGCGGGAGCCCCTACGAGCAGTACTTC.

J is TRBJ2-5 and V is TRBV18; 8 positions match TRBD1. CDR1 and CDR2 from the germline V gene are KGHSH and LQKENI. V gave up 10 bases and J gave up 5 bases; unmatched junction bases: 9. The CDR3 is made up of 13 amino acids. CDR3 in amino acids: CATTGGVQETQYF. CDR3 nucleotides: TGTGCCACCACAGGGGGAGTGCAGGAGACCCAGTACTTC.

V gene TRBV7-2 combines with J gene TRBJ2-7; TRBD2 aligns across 9 bases. The CDR3 spans 15 residues. CDR1 is SGHTA, CDR2 FQGNSA, per germline. V lost 1 base to trimming and J lost 6 bases; unmatched junction nucleotides: 7. The CDR3 here is CASSLELAGAGEQYF. The CDR3 region has the DNA TGTGCCAGCAGCTTAGAACTAGCGGGCGCGGGCGAGCAGTACTTC. The full variable domain, with the rest looked up from reference TRBV7-2 and TRBJ2-7, is GAGVSQSPSNKVTEKGKDVELRCDPISGHTALYWYRQSLGQGLEFLIYFQGNSAPDKSGLPSDRFSAERTGGSVSTLTIQRTQQEDSAVYLCASSLELAGAGEQYFGPGTRLTVT.

The rearrangement joins TRBV5-6 to TRBJ1-1; the D is unclear. CDR3 length: 12 residues. From germline, CDR1 is SGHDT and CDR2 YYEEEE. V lost 2 bases and J lost 4, with 6 bases in between. CDR3 sequence: CASSFGGTEAFF. CDR3 sequence (DNA): TGTGCCAGCAGCTTTGGTGGCACTGAAGCTTTCTTT. Based on the CDR3 plus reference TRBV5-6 and TRBJ1-1, the full variable domain is DAGVTQSPTHLIKTRGQQVTLRCSPKSGHDTVSWYQQALGQGPQFIFQYYEEEERQRGNFPDRFSGHQFPNYSSELNVNALLLGDSALYLCASSFGGTEAFFGQGTRLTVV.

This chain uses TRBV23-1 with TRBJ2-2; D might be TRBD1 or TRBD2, each matching 5 bases. TRBV23-1 is an open reading frame, and its role is uncertain. This CDR3 comprises 17 residues. With 6 bases removed from V and 3 bases from J, the gap between germline ends came to 20 bases. CDR3 region: CASSMLRRQGDTGELFF. Written as DNA, the CDR3 is TGCGCCAGCAGCATGCTCCGGAGGCAGGGAGACACCGGGGAGCTGTTTTTT.

The chain joins TRBV10-3 to TRBJ1-2; 7 positions match TRBD1. The CDR3 loop spans 14 amino acids. Per the germline V gene, CDR1 is ENHRY and CDR2 is SYGVKD. Unmatched junction bases numbered 8, after V lost 4 bases and J lost 6 bases. Here the CDR3 reads CAISGQGFGDGYTF. In DNA, the CDR3 is TGTGCCATCAGTGGACAGGGATTTGGAGATGGCTACACCTTC.

The V and J genes are TRBV6-5 and TRBJ1-2; perhaps TRBD1 as D (5 bases). The V and J ends lost 8 bases and 4 bases respectively, with 14 bases between them. In germline, CDR1 is MNHEY, CDR2 SVGAGI. The CDR3 extends over 13 amino acids. DNA of the CDR3: TGTGCCAGCTCTTCCAGGGCGATCTATGGCTACACCTTC. It yields the protein CASSSRAIYGYTF.

The chain carries TRBV29-1 and TRBJ1-1, with no clear D. Germline lookup yields CDR1 SQVTM and CDR2 ANQGSEA. The CDR3 loop spans 11 amino acids. Trimming removed 6 bases at V and 5 bases at J, with 10 bases between. The CDR3: CSVQGGTEAFF. CDR3 sequence (DNA): TGCAGCGTCCAAGGAGGGACTGAAGCTTTCTTT. Based on the CDR3 plus reference TRBV29-1 and TRBJ1-1, the full variable domain is SAVISQKPSRDICQRGTSLTIQCQVDSQVTMMFWYRQQPGQSLTLIATANQGSEATYESGFVIDKFPISRPNLTFSTLTVSNMSPEDSSIYLCSVQGGTEAFFGQGTRLTVV.

The CDR3, as DNA: TGTGCCAGCAGTCTCCACCGGACAGGGATGAACACTGAAGCTTTCTTT. It codes for CASSLHRTGMNTEAFF. This chain links TRBV27 with TRBJ1-1; 8 bases fit TRBD1. V gave up 5 bases and J gave up 0 bases; unmatched junction bases: 8. The CDR3 totals 16 residues. Germline CDR1 and CDR2: MNHEY and SMNVEV (reference sequence).

The rearrangement links TRBV28 to TRBJ2-7; TRBD1 might be the D (5 bases). V dropped 3 bases and J dropped 1 base, with 13 bases sitting between them. CDR1 is MDHEN, CDR2 SYDVKM, per germline. The CDR3 is 15 amino acids. The CDR3 DNA follows: TGTGCCAGCAGTTTTGCTCAGGGTTGGTCCTACGAGCAGTACTTC. Its protein is CASSFAQGWSYEQYF.

The gene calls are TRBV6-5 and TRBJ2-7; a weak D match, TRBD2 (5 bases). The CDR3 consists of 16 residues. Germline V CDR1 and CDR2: MNHEY, SVGAGI. V was cut by 0 bases and J by 7 bases, with 19 bases left in between. This chain's CDR3 is CASSYSRAAPSWEQYF. CDR3 DNA sequence: TGTGCCAGCAGTTACTCGAGGGCCGCTCCGTCGTGGGAGCAGTACTTC.

This clone was seen once. This chain links TRBV10-3 with TRBJ2-1, with D possibly being TRBD1 or TRBD2 (5 bases each). Per germline, CDR1 ENHRY and CDR2 SYGVKD. The V end was cut by 0 bases, the J end by 0 bases, with 9 bases between. The CDR3 consists of 16 residues. As DNA, the CDR3 is TGTGCCATCAGTGAGTCACCAGGGAGCTCCTACAATGAGCAGTTCTTC. This encodes CAISESPGSSYNEQFF.

The CDR3 here is CASSYSGGGEAFF. The CDR3 DNA reads as TGTGCCAGCAGTTACTCGGGGGGAGGTGAAGCTTTCTTT. The rearrangement uses TRBV6-5 and TRBJ1-1, with D perhaps TRBD1 (5 bases). Per germline, CDR1 MNHEY and CDR2 SVGAGI. This CDR3 is 13 amino acids long. V lost 0 bases and J lost 7, with 9 bases in between.

The chain joins TRBV15 to TRBJ2-7; 7 positions agree with TRBD2. The CDR3 is made up of 15 amino acids. V lost 0 bases, J lost 6 bases, and 8 bases stayed unmatched. Germline V gene lookup returns CDR1 LNHNV and CDR2 YYDKDF (reference sequence). The CDR3, as DNA: TGTGCCACCAGCAGAGATCGGCGGGAGAGTCGCGAGCAGTACTTC. Translated: CATSRDRRESREQYF.

The chain combines TRBV18 with TRBJ2-1; 10 bases agree with TRBD2. This CDR3 contains 20 residues. After removal of 4 bases from V and 8 bases from J, the junction contained 23 bases not matched to a gene. CDR1 is KGHSH and CDR2 is LQKENI in the germline V gene. CDR3 region: CASSLQVRASRLAGLYEQFF. The CDR3 region has the DNA TGTGCCAGCTCACTCCAGGTGAGAGCGTCCCGACTAGCGGGTCTATATGAGCAGTTCTTC.

This clone was detected a few times. The V gene is TRBV2, the J gene TRBJ2-2; D not certain. Per germline, CDR1 SNHLY and CDR2 FYNNEI. Trimming removed 8 bases at V and 7 bases at J, with 8 bases between. This CDR3 contains 11 residues. The CDR3 bases are TGTGCCAGCTCTACGGGCGGGGAGCTGTTTTTT. It is translated as CASSTGGELFF.

The chain employs TRBV7-3 and TRBJ2-7; the D gene could be TRBD1 or TRBD2 (5 bases each). There are 14 residues in the CDR3. Looked up from germline, CDR1 is SGHTA and CDR2 is FQGTGA. With 5 bases removed from V and 2 bases from J, the gap between germline ends came to 13 bases. CDR3 loop: CASSPQRGAYEQYF. DNA of the CDR3: TGTGCCAGCAGCCCACAGAGGGGAGCCTACGAGCAGTACTTC.

The rearrangement uses TRBV7-3 and TRBJ1-2; 10 nucleotides line up with TRBD1. Germline loops: CDR1 SGHTA, CDR2 FQGTGA. There are 16 residues in the CDR3. The junction had 6 bases not matched to a gene; V was cut back by 2 bases and J by 3 bases. The CDR3 here is CASSLGDRGRDYGYTF. Written as DNA, the CDR3 is TGTGCCAGCAGCTTAGGAGACAGGGGGCGGGACTATGGCTACACCTTC.

This clone was detected only a few times. The V and J genes are TRBV28 and TRBJ2-7, with D perhaps TRBD2 (6 bases). Trimming shortened V by 5 bases and J by 3 bases, and 17 bases separated the two germline ends. CDR3 length equals 15 residues. Germline assignment: CDR1 MDHEN and CDR2 SYDVKM. The CDR3: CASSPGGAGRYEQYF. The CDR3 nucleotides are TGTGCCAGCAGTCCCGGGGGAGCGGGCCGCTACGAGCAGTACTTC.

In its sample, this clone was seen a few times. The V call is TRBV7-3, the J call TRBJ1-2; tentative D call: TRBD1 (5 bases). Germline loops: CDR1 SGHTA, CDR2 FQGTGA. The V end lost 5 bases, the J end lost 8 bases, and 21 bases lay between the germline ends. The CDR3 runs 15 residues. This chain's CDR3 is CASSPRGGAGTGYTF. CDR3 sequence (DNA): TGTGCCAGCAGCCCTAGGGGCGGGGCAGGGACCGGCTACACCTTC.

The chain is built from TRBV7-9 and TRBJ1-1; D gene ambiguous. Trimming took off 4 bases at V and 1 base at J, with 4 bases between the two ends. Germline V lookup: CDR1 SEHNR, CDR2 FQNEAQ (reference sequence). The CDR3 is 12 amino acids. The CDR3, as DNA: TGTGCCAGCAGCTCTCAGAACACTGAAGCTTTCTTT. This translates into CASSSQNTEAFF.

V usage is TRBV7-9 and J usage is TRBJ2-7; D is undetermined. V was trimmed by 0 bases and J by 0 bases, leaving 12 bases between them. Germline V CDR1 and CDR2: SEHNR, FQNEAQ (reference sequence). CDR3 length equals 16 residues. CDR3 nucleotides: TGTGCCAGCAGCTTAGCCCCGGGCCTAAACTCCTACGAGCAGTACTTC. The encoded protein is CASSLAPGLNSYEQYF.

The chain combines TRBV6-1 with TRBJ1-4, with D perhaps TRBD1 (6 bases). Per germline, CDR1 MNHNS and CDR2 SASEGT. Trimming shortened V by 11 bases and J by 4 bases, and 20 bases separated the two germline ends. The CDR3 length is 15 residues. CDR3 coding DNA: TGTGCCGGTCGGGACACAGGGTCTGGTAATGAAAAACTGTTTTTT. As protein: CAGRDTGSGNEKLFF.

In its sample, this clone was seen once. This chain connects TRBV6-5 to TRBJ2-7, with TRBD1 identical over 7 bases. Trimming at V came to 5 bases and at J to 2 bases, leaving 3 bases not matched to a gene. The germline gives CDR1 MNHEY, CDR2 SVGAGI. The length of the CDR3 is 13 residues. CDR3 in amino acids: CASSRGQPYEQYF. The DNA for the CDR3 is TGTGCCAGCAGTCGGGGACAGCCCTACGAGCAGTACTTC.

By frequency in the sample, this clone is medium-sized. This chain uses TRBV5-1 with TRBJ1-1; possibly TRBD1 for D (6 bases). Trimming removed 4 bases from V and 3 bases from J, with 7 bases in between. This CDR3 is 12 amino acids long. Germline V gene sequence: CDR1 SGHRS, CDR2 YFSETQ. As DNA, the CDR3 is TGCGCCAGCAGCACAGGGTACACTGAAGCTTTCTTT. It yields the protein CASSTGYTEAFF.